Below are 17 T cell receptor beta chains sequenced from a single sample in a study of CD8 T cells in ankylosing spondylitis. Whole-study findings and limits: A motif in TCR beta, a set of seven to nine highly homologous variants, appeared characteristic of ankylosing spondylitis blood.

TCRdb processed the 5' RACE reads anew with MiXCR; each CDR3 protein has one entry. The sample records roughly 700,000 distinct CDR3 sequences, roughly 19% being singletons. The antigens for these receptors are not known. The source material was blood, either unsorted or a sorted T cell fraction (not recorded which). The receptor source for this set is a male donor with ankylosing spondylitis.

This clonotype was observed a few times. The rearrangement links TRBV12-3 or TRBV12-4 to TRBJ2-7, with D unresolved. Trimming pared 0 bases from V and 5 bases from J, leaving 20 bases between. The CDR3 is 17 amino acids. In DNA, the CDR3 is TGTGCCAGCAGTTTAGCTCGGGCTATCAAAATGGCAGACGAGCAGTACTTC. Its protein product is CASSLARAIKMADEQYF.

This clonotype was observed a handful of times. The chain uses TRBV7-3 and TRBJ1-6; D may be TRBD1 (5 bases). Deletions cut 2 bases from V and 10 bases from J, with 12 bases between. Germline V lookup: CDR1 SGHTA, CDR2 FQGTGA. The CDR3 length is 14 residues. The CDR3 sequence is CASSLRGDHSPLHF. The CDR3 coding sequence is TGTGCCAGCAGCTTACGAGGGGATCACTCACCCCTCCACTTT.

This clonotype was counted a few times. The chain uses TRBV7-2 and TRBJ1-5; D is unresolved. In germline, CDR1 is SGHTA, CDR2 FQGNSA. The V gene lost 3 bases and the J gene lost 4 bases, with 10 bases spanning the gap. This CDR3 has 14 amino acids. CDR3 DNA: TGTGCCAGCAGCTTCGTCGGAGGAAATCAGCCCCAGCATTTT. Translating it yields CASSFVGGNQPQHF.

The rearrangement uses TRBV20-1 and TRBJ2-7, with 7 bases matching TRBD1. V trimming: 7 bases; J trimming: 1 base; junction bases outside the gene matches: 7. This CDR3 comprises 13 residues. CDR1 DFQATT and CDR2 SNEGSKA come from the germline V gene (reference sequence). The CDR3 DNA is TGCAGTGTAAAGGACAGGTGGTCCTACGAGCAGTACTTC. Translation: CSVKDRWSYEQYF.

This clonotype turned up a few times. The CDR3 is CASSLAWTGTSTEAFF. CDR3 DNA: TGTGCCAGCAGCTTAGCGTGGACAGGAACGAGCACTGAAGCTTTCTTT. The V gene is TRBV11-1, the J gene TRBJ1-1, with 7 bases that match TRBD1. The V gene end was trimmed by 0 bases and the J gene end by 4 bases; junction bases not matched to a gene: 8. CDR3 length equals 16 residues. Germline lookup yields CDR1 SGHAT and CDR2 FQDESV (reference sequence).

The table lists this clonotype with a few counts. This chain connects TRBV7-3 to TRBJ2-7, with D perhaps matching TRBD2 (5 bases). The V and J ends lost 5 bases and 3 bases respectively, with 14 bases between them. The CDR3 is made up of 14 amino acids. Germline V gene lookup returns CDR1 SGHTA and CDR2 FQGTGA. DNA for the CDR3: TGTGCCAGCAGCCTATTGGACGGGAACTACGAGCAGTACTTC. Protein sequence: CASSLLDGNYEQYF. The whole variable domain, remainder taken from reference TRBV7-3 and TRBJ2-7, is GAGVSQTPSNKVTEKGKYVELRCDPISGHTALYWYRQSLGQGPEFLIYFQGTGAADDSGLPNDRFFAVRPEGSVSTLKIQRTERGDSAVYLCASSLLDGNYEQYFGPGTRLTVT.

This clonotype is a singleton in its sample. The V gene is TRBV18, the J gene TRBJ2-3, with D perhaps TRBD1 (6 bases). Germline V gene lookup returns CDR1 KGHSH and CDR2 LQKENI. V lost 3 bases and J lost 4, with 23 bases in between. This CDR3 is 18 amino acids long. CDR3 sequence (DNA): TGTGCCAGCTCACCTAGGGACACCGGGGCGGAAAAGGCAGATACGCAGTATTTT. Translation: CASSPRDTGAEKADTQYF. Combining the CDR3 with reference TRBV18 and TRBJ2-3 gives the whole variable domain NAGVMQNPRHLVRRRGQEARLRCSPMKGHSHVYWYRQLPEEGLKFMVYLQKENIIDESGMPKERFSAEFPKEGPSILRIQQVVRGDSAAYFCASSPRDTGAEKADTQYFGPGTRLTVL.

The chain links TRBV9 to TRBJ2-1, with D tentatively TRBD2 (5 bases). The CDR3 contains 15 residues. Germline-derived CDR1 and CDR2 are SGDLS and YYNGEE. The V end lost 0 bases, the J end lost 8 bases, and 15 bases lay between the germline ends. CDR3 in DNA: TGTGCCAGCAGCGTAGATCCGGGGATGAGGGATGAGCAGTTCTTC. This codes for CASSVDPGMRDEQFF.

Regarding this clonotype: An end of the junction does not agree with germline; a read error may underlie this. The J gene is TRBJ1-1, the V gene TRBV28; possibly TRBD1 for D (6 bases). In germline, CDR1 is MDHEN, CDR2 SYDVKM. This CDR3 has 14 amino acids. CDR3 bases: TGTGCCAGCAGCTTATCAGCGGGACACCGTGAAGCTTTCTTT. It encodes CASSLSAGHREAFF.

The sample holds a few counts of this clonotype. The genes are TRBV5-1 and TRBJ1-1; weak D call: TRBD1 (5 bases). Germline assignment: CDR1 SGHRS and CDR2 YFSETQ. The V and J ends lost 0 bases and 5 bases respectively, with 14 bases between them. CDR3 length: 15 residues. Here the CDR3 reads CASSLAEGVGTEAFF. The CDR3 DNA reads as TGCGCCAGCAGCTTGGCCGAAGGGGTGGGGACTGAAGCTTTCTTT.

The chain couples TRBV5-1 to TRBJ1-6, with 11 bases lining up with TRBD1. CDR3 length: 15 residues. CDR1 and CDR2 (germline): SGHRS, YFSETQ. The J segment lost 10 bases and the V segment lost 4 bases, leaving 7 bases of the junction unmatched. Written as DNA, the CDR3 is TGCGCCAGCAGCATGGGACAGGGGGTTCGATCACCCCTCCACTTT. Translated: CASSMGQGVRSPLHF.

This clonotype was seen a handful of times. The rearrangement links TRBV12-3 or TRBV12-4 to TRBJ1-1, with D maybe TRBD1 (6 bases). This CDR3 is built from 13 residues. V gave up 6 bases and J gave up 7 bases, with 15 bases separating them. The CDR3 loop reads CASRPGGGLEAFF. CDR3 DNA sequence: TGTGCCAGCAGGCCGGGGGGGGGCCTTGAAGCTTTCTTT.

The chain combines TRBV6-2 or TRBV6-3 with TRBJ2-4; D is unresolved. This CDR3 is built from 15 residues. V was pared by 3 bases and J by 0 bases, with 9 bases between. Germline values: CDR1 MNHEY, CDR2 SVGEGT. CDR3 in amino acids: CASSYRSLAKNIQYF. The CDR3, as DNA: TGTGCCAGCAGTTATCGCTCTCTAGCCAAAAACATTCAGTACTTC.

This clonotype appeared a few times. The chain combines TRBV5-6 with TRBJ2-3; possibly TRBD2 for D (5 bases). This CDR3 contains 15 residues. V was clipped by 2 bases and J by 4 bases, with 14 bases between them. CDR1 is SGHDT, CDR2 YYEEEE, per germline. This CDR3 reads CASSLPLGVADTQYF. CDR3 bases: TGTGCCAGCAGCTTACCACTAGGAGTCGCAGATACGCAGTATTTT.

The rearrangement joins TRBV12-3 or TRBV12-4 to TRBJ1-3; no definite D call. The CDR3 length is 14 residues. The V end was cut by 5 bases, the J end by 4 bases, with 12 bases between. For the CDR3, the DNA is TGTGCCAGCAGTACGACGGGGATGGGAAACACCATATATTTT. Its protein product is CASSTTGMGNTIYF.

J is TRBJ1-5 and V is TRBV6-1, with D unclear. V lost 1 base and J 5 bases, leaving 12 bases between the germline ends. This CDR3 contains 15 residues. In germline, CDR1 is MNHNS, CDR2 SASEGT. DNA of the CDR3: TGTGCCAGCAGTGAAGAGGGCACGAGTCATCAGCCCCAGCATTTT. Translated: CASSEEGTSHQPQHF.

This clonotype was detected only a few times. CDR3 region: CASIRDSINYGYTF. CDR3 nucleotide sequence: TGTGCCAGCATCCGGGACAGTATTAACTATGGCTACACCTTC. The chain recombines TRBV6-1 with TRBJ1-2, with 7 bases fitting TRBD1. Per the germline V gene, CDR1 is MNHNS and CDR2 is SASEGT. The J segment lost 1 base and the V segment lost 7 bases, leaving 6 bases of the junction unmatched. The CDR3 loop spans 14 amino acids.